The clone carrying this TCR beta chain occurred many times. The target antigen is unknown. Patients had received no treatment of any kind before thyroid surgery. The sample originates from a study of metastatic and nonmetastatic thyroid tumors. About the study: Comparison of repertoires was carried out across blood and tumor or nodule tissue from malignant and benign thyroid patients.

Original handling: Between-group CDR3 differences, defined by clinicopathological status, yielded a distant-metastasis classifier for papillary thyroid cancer. TCRdb reassembled clones from the PCR reads with MiXCR. The V and J calls shown here were made by TCRdb, not taken from the authors' results. The data contain about 37,000 clones, roughly 12% of them singletons. From germline, CDR1 is SGHAT and CDR2 FQDESV (reference sequence). V lost 1 base, J lost 0 bases, and 12 bases lay in between. The CDR3 is made up of 16 amino acids. Study results and caveats: A significant increase in TCR beta diversity was reportedly seen in malignant thyroid tumors relative to benign nodules, in blood and tumor.

The sequenced sample consisted of blood. The receptor was derived from a female donor with papillary thyroid cancer or a benign thyroid nodule (not recorded which). Some clones in this sample may be carry-over from other donors' samples. This chain links TRBV11-1 with TRBJ1-1; D may be TRBD1 (6 bases). The CDR3 protein is CASSLGNNRVNTEAFF. In DNA form, the CDR3 reads TGTGCCAGCAGCTTAGGAAATAACAGGGTGAACACTGAAGCTTTCTTT.